The entry that follows covers one T cell receptor beta chain sequence. This CDR3 has 16 amino acids. Losses at the gene ends were 3 bases for V and 1 base for J; bases not matched to a gene: 6. Germline CDR1 reads SGDLS; CDR2 reads YYNGEE. This entry belongs to a study of shared T cell receptors in the human thymus. The method was immunoSEQ multiplex PCR; TCRdb's version includes in-frame clones alone and lacks a portion of them. Altogether approximately 660,000 clones are present, approximately 87% being singletons, with the ten largest covering around 0.0099%. These same records also appear under a second study, on human thymus T cells. That source reports: The sample donors, healthy Finnish infants, were having corrective surgery for congenital heart defects. From resections taken during corrective heart surgery, the thymus tissue was obtained. Repertoires sampled from thymus and blood appeared biased in V and J gene usage.

This sequence was found in a boy younger than two with a congenital heart defect. V and J are TRBV9 and TRBJ2-1, with 8 nucleotides matching TRBD2. The specimen sequenced was thymocytes. CDR3 nucleotide sequence: TGTGCCAGCAGCGGTAGAGCGGGAGTGTCCTACAATGAGCAGTTCTTC. Translating gives CASSGRAGVSYNEQFF.